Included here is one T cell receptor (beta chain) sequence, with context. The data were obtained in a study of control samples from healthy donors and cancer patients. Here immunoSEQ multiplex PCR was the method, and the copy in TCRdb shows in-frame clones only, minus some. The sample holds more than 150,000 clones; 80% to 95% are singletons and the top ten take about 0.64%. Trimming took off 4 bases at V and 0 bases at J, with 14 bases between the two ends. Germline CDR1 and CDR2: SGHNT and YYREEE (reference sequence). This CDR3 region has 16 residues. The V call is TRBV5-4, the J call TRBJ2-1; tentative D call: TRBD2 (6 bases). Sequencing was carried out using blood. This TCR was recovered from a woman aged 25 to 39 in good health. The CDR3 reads CASSRTIDSSYNEQFF. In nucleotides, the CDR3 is TGTGCCAGCAGCCGGACTATCGACAGCTCCTACAATGAGCAGTTCTTC.